Given below is one T cell receptor beta chain in context. The antigen it binds to is not known. Within one base of it there is no much larger clone, and no base qualities were kept. These data originate in a study of T cell responses to AZD1222 COVID-19 vaccine listed by TCRdb under 2021. Background for the entire study: A total of approximately 250 trial participants underwent TCR sequencing, of whom nearly 210 had received two doses of AZD1222 and about 26 had received two doses of the MenACWY control vaccine. Trial participants were enrolled by age into subgroups of 18-55, 56-69 and 70-plus years, and about 150, 27 and 61 TCR-sequenced participants, respectively, were included in these subgroups.

General conclusions and limits of the study: Conclusions about previously exposed vaccinees are limited, since just 6 or 7 AZD1222 recipients were seropositive for SARS-CoV-2 at baseline. Vaccine-associated CD4 TCRs spanned the whole spike protein, with dominant responses in regions 160-218 and 743-854. Because no day 14 peak-response samples were available, repertoires were characterized only after the peak T cell response. A significant rise in spike-specific TCR breadth and depth was observed after two AZD1222 doses relative to day 0 and relative to MenACWY recipients. Reportedly, close to half of the unique spike-specific TCRs recognized epitopes lying outside the regions that are mutated in the B.1.351 and B.1.1.7 variants. The 56-69-year group was small, and its depth increase did not reach significance, likely because of low power. Participants were mostly white British and included more females than males, and it was suggested by the authors that clonal diversity may have been underestimated.

Reading the label with the study, this specimen's time point is: about 28 days (+/-7) after the second vaccine dose. AZD1222 recipients whose second dose came at about 4 weeks and those whose second dose came at about 12 weeks were combined into one group, since spike-specific TCR depth and breadth did not differ between the two schedules. Samples from vaccinated people were obtained from the UK trials COV001 and COV002, which included a single-blind randomized controlled phase 2/3 trial of AZD1222 (ChAdOx1 nCoV-19) in healthy adults. Trial participant PBMC samples were collected at day 0 and day 28 after the second dose for TCRbeta chain sequencing. The CDR3 regions of human TCRbeta chains were analyzed by immunosequencing. The published analysis was carried out like this. Repertoire TCRs were matched against a reference library of SARS-CoV-2-specific TCRs generated with the MIRA antigen-specificity platform. Breadth was defined as the fraction of unique TCRs that were SARS-CoV-2-associated, and depth was defined as the fraction of total T cells that were SARS-CoV-2-associated. Using the MIRA data, each spike-specific TCR was mapped to the spike region that the TCR reacts to and placed in a CD4 or CD8 class. Log10-transformed breadth and depth values were compared by one-way ANOVA with Sidak's multiple comparisons tests. TCRdb stores this immuneACCESS table with in-frame sequences only. Part of the clones is absent; in the studies checked, under half of the shortfall reflects unresolved V genes, and no reason is known for the rest. The DNA gave D and trimming, while V, J and clone size come from that table. Counted in this sample were 100,000 to 120,000 clones; roughly 92% of them appeared once. The biggest ten clones account for 2% to 2.5% of the sample.

The TCR comes from an adult who received the AZD1222 COVID-19 vaccine. The sequenced sample was peripheral blood, obtained 28 days after the second AZD1222 dose.

CDR3 protein: CASSLRGTGELFF. The DNA is as follows: TGTGCCAGCAGCCTCAGGGGCACCGGGGAGCTGTTTTTT. The receptor chain draws on TRBV3-1 (or the pseudogene TRBV3-2) and TRBJ2-2; 6 matching bases give a weak D call of TRBD1. The CDR3 contains 13 residues, cysteine and phenylalanine counted. Left in the record is the CDR3 DNA by itself, 39 bases read in frame from the first base. CDR1 is given as LGHDT and CDR2 as YNNKEL, both from the germline V gene (reference sequence). The junction shows trimming of 4 bases on V and 4 bases on J, plus 7 bases between the germline ends.